This T cell receptor (beta chain) was found in a study of blood T cell repertoires in COVID-19. The V gene end was trimmed by 6 bases and the J gene end by 2 bases; junction bases not matched to a gene: 6. The length of the CDR3 is 14 residues. Germline V gene sequence: CDR1 SNHLY, CDR2 FYNNEI. Recruitment covered about two dozen US areas and drew participants whose ages spanned about 18 to 90 years. Sequencing was performed with immunoSEQ multiplex PCR; in TCRdb, only in-frame clones are kept and a portion is missing. Among approximately 200,000 clones listed, approximately 81% were seen once. This TCR was recovered from a man in his forties or fifties who had recovered from COVID-19. The specimen sequenced was PBMCs or T cells enriched from blood (not recorded which). The chain is built from TRBV2 and TRBJ1-1, with 7 positions matching TRBD1. The CDR3 coding sequence is TGTGCCAGCAGACAAGGGACAGATAACACTGAAGCTTTCTTT. Translated, it gives CASRQGTDNTEAFF.